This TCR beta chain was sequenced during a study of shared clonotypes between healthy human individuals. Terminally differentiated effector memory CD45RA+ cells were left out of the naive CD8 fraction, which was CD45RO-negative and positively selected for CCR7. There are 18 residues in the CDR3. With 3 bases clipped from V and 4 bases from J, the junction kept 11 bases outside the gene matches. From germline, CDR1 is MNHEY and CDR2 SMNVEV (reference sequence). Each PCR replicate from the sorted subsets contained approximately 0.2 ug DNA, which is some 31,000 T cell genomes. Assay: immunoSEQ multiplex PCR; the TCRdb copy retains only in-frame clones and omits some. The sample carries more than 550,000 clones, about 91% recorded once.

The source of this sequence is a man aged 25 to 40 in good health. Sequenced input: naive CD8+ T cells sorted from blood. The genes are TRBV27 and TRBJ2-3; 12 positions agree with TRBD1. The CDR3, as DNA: TGTGCCAGCAGTTTGCGGGACAGGGGGCGCATAGGTGCAGATACGCAGTATTTT. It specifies CASSLRDRGRIGADTQYF.